This section outlines one TCR beta chain sequence together with its context. Its antigen is unknown. No qualities accompany the bases; no much larger clone lies one base away. This sample is part of a study of shared clonotypes between healthy human individuals (TCRdb year 2020). Notes on the research overall: The cohort included a few men and a couple of women between 18 and 49 years of age. To estimate repertoire size and how much clonotype sharing occurs between individuals, the study deeply sequenced the blood TCR repertoires of several healthy adults. Different laboratories and diverse techniques were used to prepare libraries and sequence TCR repertoires, to increase sequencing depth and limit assay-specific biases. Leukapheresis yielded between about 0.8 and 9.5 billion PBMCs per donor.

The donors were healthy, HIV-negative adults who had no recently reported acute infections or vaccinations. All donors were Caucasian adults living in Nashville, Tennessee, USA. For unsorted samples, roughly 81 million PBMCs were counted and genomic DNA was extracted with the QIAamp DNA Blood Mini kit. After blood collection by leukapheresis, PBMCs were isolated using Ficoll-Histopaque density gradient centrifugation and then cryopreserved in the vapor phase of liquid nitrogen. Overall study results and their limits: Sampling was limited to blood, and TCR repertoires in tissue likely differ from TCR repertoires in blood. The genetic and exposure-history diversity represented was limited by the small number of donors. Based on pairwise subsampling, the degree of clonotype sharing among donors was expected to be affected by sequencing depth.

Using the deep immunoSEQ assay, TCR CDR3 regions were amplified from genomic DNA by multiplex PCR. Genomic DNA extracted from each cell subset was distributed evenly over all wells of several immunoSEQ 96-well plates, and each plate served as one replicate. Each replicate PCR for unsorted PBMC received 250 to 300 ng genomic DNA, equal to 25,000 to 35,000 T cell genomes. Genomic DNA from unsorted PBMC was sequenced over ten immunoSEQ deep assay plates. Purified libraries were measured with a Qubit 3.0 fluorometer, size-checked on a Bioanalyzer 2100, and measured again with the KAPA Library Quantification kit. Every immunoSEQ 96-well plate was sequenced on a dedicated single-read 150-cycle Illumina NextSeq 550 flow cell. From the authors' description of their analysis: Because the immunoSEQ output held only junctional sequences and lacked quality scores, the filtering could not match the filtering applied to full-length reads. To assign V/J genes and CDR3, sequences were annotated using PyIR, a Python wrapper for IgBLAST v1.9, with IMGT germline references. Any read was removed if the V/J assignment was weak (E-value above 1e-6), the CDR3 was missing, or the read contained stop codons, out-of-frame junctions, or ambiguous translated residues. V3J clonotypes were defined as sequences sharing the same inferred V gene, J gene, and CDR3 amino acid sequence. To compute the percentage overlap between repertoires, the number of shared unique clonotypes was divided by the size of the smaller repertoire. Three approaches were used to assess repertoire richness: RTK rarefaction, the Chao1 estimator, and Recon v2.1 estimates of unobserved clonotypes. This is the immuneACCESS table as TCRdb keeps it, with only in-frame sequences that have V and J called. A part of the clones is gone; compared with another copy, unresolved V genes explain less than half, and the rest is unexplained. V and J calls and clone size follow that table, whereas D and trimming were derived from the DNA. In this sample the table shows about 510,000 clones, over 75% of which occur a single time. Of the sample, around 13% is held by the ten largest clones.

Trimming at the junction amounts to 4 bases on V and 4 bases on J, and the germline ends lie 14 bases apart. Based on the germline V gene, the CDR1 and CDR2 sequences are SGDLS and YYNGEE. The CDR3 contains 15 residues, cysteine and phenylalanine counted. The retained sequence is limited to the CDR3, 45 bases, with the frame set at the first base. The chain joins TRBV9 to TRBJ1-4; TRBD1 could be the D gene, as 6 bases match. The origin of this receptor is a woman aged 40 to 55 in good health. Some clones in this sample may be carry-over from other donors' samples. The sample consisted of PBMCs. In nucleotide form, the sequence is TGTGCCAGCAGCCCCACCGGGACAAGTAATGAAAAACTGTTTTTT. Its product reads: CASSPTGTSNEKLFF.